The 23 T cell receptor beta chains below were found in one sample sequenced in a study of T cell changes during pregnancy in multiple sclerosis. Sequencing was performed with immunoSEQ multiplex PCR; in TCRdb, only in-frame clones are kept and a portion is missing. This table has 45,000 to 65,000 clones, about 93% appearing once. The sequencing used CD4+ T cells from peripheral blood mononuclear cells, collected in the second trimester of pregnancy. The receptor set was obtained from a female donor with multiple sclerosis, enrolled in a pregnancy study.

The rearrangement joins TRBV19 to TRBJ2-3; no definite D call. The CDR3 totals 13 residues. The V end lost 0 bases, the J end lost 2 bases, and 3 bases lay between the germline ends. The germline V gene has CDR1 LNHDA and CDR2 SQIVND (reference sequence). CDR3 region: CASSIDNTDTQYF. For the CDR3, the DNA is TGTGCCAGTAGTATAGATAACACAGATACGCAGTATTTT. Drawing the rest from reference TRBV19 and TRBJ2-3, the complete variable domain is DGGITQSPKYLFRKEGQNVTLSCEQNLNHDAMYWYRQDPGQGLRLIYYSQIVNDFQKGDIAEGYSVSREKKESFPLTVTSAQKNPTAFYLCASSIDNTDTQYFGPGTRLTVL.

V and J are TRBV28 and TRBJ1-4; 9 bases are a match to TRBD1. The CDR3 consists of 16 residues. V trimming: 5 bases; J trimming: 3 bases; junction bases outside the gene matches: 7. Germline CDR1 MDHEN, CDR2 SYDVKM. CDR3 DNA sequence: TGTGCCAGCAGTAACGACAGGGGGGTGGCTAATGAAAAACTGTTTTTT. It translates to CASSNDRGVANEKLFF.

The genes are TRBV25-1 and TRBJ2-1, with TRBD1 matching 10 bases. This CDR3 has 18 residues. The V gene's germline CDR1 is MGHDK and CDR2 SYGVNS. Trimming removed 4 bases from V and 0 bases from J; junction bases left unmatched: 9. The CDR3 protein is CASSAPGQGFFSYNEQFF. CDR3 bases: TGTGCCAGCAGTGCCCCGGGACAGGGGTTCTTCTCCTACAATGAGCAGTTCTTC.

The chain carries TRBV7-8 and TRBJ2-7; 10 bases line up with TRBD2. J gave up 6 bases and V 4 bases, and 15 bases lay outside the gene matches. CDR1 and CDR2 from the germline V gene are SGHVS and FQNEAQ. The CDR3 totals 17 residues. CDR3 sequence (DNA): TGTGCCAGCAGCTCGGACCAGGGGGCTAGCGGGAGCCGCGAGCAGTACTTC. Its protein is CASSSDQGASGSREQYF.

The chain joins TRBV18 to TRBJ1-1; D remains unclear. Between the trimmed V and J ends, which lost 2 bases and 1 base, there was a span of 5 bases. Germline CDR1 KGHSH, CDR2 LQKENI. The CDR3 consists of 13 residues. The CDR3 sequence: CASSPAGNTEAFF. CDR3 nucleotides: TGTGCCAGCTCACCAGCGGGGAACACTGAAGCTTTCTTT.

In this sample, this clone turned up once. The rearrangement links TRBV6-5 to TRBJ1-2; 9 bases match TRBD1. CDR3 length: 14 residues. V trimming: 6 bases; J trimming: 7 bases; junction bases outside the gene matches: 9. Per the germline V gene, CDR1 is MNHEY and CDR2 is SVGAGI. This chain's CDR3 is CASRDDRGTPGYTF. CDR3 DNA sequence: TGTGCCAGCAGGGACGACAGGGGGACTCCTGGCTACACCTTC.

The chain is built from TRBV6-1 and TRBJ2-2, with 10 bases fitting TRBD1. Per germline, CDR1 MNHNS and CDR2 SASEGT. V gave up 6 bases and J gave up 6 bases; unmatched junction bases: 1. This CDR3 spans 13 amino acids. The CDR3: CASRGQGPGELFF. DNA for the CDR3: TGTGCCAGCAGGGGACAGGGGCCCGGGGAGCTGTTTTTT.

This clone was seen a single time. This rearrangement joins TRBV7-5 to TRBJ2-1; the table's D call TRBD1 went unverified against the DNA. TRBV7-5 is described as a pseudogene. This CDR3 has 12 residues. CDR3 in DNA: TGTGCCAGAAGGGCCTCCCAATTTGAGCAGTTCTTC. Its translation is CARRASQFEQFF.

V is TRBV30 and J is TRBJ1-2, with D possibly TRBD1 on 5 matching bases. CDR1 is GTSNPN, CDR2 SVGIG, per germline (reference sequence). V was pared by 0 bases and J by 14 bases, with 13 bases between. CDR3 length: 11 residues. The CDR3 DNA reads TGTGCCTGGAGTGTAAAGCAGGGTAGTACCTTC. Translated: CAWSVKQGSTF.

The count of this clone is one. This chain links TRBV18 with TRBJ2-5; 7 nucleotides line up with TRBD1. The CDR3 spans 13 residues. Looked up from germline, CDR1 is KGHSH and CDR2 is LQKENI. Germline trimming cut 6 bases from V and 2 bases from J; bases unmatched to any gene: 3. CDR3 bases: TGTGCCAGCTCGGCGGACAGGCAAGAGACCCAGTACTTC. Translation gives CASSADRQETQYF.

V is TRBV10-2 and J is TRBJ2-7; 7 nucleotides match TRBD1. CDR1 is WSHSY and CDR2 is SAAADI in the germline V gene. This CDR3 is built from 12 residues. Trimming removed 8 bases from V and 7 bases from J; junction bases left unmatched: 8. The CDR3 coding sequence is TGCGCCAGCGGGGGAGCAGGGGGAGAGCAGTACTTC. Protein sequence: CASGGAGGEQYF.

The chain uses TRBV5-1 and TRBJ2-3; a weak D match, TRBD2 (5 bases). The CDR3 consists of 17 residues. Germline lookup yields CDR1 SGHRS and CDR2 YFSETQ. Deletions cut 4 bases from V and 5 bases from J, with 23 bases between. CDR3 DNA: TGCGCCAGCAGCCCGCTGTCTTGGGCGCAAGCGGTAGATACGCAGTATTTT. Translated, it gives CASSPLSWAQAVDTQYF.

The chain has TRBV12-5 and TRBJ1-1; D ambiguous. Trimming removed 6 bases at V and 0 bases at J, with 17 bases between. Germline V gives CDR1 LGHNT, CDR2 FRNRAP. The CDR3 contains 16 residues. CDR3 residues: CASGLWTGNMNTEAFF. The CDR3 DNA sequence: TGTGCTAGTGGACTCTGGACGGGGAACATGAACACTGAAGCTTTCTTT.

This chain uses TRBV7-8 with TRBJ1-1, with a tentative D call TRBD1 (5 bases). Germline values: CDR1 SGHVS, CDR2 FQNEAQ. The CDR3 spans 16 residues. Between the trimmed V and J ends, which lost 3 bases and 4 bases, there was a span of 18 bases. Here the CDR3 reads CASSFMGARASTEAFF. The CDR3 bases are TGTGCCAGCAGCTTTATGGGCGCCAGGGCGAGCACTGAAGCTTTCTTT.

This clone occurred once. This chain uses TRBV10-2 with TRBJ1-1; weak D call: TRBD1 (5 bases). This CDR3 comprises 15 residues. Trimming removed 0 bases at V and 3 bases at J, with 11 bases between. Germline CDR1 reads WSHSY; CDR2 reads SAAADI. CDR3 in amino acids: CASSESSTRDTEAFF. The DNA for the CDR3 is TGCGCCAGCAGTGAGTCGAGTACCAGGGACACTGAAGCTTTCTTT.

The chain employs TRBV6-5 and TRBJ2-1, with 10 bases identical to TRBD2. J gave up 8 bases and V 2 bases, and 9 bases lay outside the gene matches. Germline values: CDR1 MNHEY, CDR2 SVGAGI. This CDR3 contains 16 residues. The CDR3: CASSYRRQRGGDEQFF. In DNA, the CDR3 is TGTGCCAGCAGTTACCGACGCCAGCGGGGGGGCGATGAGCAGTTCTTC.

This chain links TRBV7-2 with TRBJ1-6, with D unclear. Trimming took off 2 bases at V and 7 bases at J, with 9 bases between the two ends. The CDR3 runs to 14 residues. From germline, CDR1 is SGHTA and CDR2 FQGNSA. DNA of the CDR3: TGTGCCAGCAGCTTATACAGAGCCAATTCACCCCTCCACTTT. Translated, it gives CASSLYRANSPLHF.

CDR3 DNA: TGTGCCAGCAGCCCGAGGGACAGGCCCATCTATGGCTACACCTTC. Amino acids: CASSPRDRPIYGYTF. The rearrangement joins TRBV27 to TRBJ1-2; TRBD1 agrees at 8 bases. This CDR3 spans 15 amino acids. With 6 bases clipped from V and 4 bases from J, the junction kept 10 bases outside the gene matches. Germline CDR1 MNHEY, CDR2 SMNVEV (reference sequence).

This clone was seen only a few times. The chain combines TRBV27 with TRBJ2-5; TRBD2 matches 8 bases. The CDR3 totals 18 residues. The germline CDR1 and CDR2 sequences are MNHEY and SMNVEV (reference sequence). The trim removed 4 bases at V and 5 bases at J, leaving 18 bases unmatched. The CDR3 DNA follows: TGTGCCAGCAGTTCTCCAGGAGAAGCGGGGGCCTTCGTTGAGACCCAGTACTTC. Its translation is CASSSPGEAGAFVETQYF.

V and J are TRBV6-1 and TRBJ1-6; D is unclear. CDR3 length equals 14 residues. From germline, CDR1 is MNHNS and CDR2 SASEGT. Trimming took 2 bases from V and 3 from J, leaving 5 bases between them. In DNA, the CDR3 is TGTGCCAGCAGTGAATCCAGCTATAATTCACCCCTCCACTTT. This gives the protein CASSESSYNSPLHF.

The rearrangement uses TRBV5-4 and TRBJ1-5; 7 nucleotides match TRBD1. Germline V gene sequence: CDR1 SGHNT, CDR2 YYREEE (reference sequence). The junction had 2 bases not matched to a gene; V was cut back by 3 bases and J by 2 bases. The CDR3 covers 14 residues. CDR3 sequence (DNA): TGTGCCAGCAGCTATCAGGGGGGCAATCAGCCCCAGCATTTT. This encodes CASSYQGGNQPQHF.

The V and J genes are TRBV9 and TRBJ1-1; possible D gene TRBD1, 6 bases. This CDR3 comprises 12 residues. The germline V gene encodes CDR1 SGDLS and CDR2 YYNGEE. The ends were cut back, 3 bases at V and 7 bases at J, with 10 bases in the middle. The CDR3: CASSDDRSEAFF. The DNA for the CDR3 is TGTGCCAGCAGCGACGACAGGAGTGAAGCTTTCTTT.

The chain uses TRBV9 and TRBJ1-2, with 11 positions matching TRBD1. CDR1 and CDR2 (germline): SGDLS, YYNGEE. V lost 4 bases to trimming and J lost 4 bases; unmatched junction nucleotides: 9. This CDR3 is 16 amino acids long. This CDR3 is CASSLNRDRGTYGYTF. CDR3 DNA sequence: TGTGCCAGCAGCCTTAATAGGGACAGGGGGACCTATGGCTACACCTTC.